This T cell receptor (beta chain) derives from a study of T cells in Graves' hyperthyroidism and ophthalmopathy. Regarding the study as a whole: Stable hyperthyroidism was separated from ophthalmopathy by a model based on 13 V-J features.

Amplified TCR beta CDR3 regions came from RNA transcripts. HTBI primers were used for first-round RT-PCR of the TCR CDR3. TCRdb redid the calling of the multiplex PCR reads with MiXCR, one entry per CDR3 protein. The sample lists 450,000 to 700,000 distinct CDR3 sequences; about 45% were seen once. Trimming cost V 6 bases and J 4 bases, with 20 bases left between them. The germline CDR1 and CDR2 sequences are SNHLY and FYNNEI. This CDR3 spans 16 amino acids. A note on this clonotype: The antigen is not known.

This TCR came from a woman aged 18-30 years with Graves' hyperthyroidism. The chain carries TRBV2 and TRBJ2-3; tentatively, D is TRBD2 (5 bases). Sequences were obtained from peripheral blood or thyroid tissue (not recorded which). The CDR3 region is CASRPRVMAGSDTQYF. The CDR3 DNA follows: TGTGCCAGCAGGCCAAGGGTTATGGCGGGCTCAGATACGCAGTATTTT. The complete variable domain, with remaining parts taken from reference TRBV2 and TRBJ2-3, reads EPEVTQTPSHQVTQMGQEVILRCVPISNHLYFYWYRQILGQKVEFLVSFYNNEISEKSEIFDDQFSVERPDGSNFTLKIRSTKLEDSAMYFCASRPRVMAGSDTQYFGPGTRLTVL.